This note documents a single TCR beta chain sequence. Its antigen is undetermined. The germline V gene has CDR1 GTSNPN and CDR2 SVGIG (reference sequence). The V gene end was trimmed by 0 bases and the J gene end by 4 bases; junction bases not matched to a gene: 5. CDR3 length: 14 residues. Researchers ran the PCR with 60 Vbeta and 13 Jbeta primers. Clones were sequenced by immunoSEQ multiplex PCR, and TCRdb holds only the in-frame ones, with some missing. The table shows approximately 180,000 clones, with just under 85% occurring only once. These data originate in a study of cytomegalovirus exposure and HLA in healthy donors. About the research overall: A preliminary data release comprised approximately 85 million unique TCRs obtained from HLA-typed donors.

Each donor's status was that of a healthy bone marrow donor. Findings and caveats of the study: Reported findings show TCR beta sequences accurately forecast HLA-A and HLA-B alleles in most subjects. As immune exposure information, only CMV serostatus was available.

Sequencing was performed on PBMCs. The chain uses TRBV30 and TRBJ1-1, with 7 positions matching TRBD1. This receptor was identified in a girl aged 5-17 years in good health and CMV-seropositive. The CDR3 protein is CAWSVTTGATEAFF. CDR3 coding DNA: TGTGCCTGGAGTGTAACAACAGGGGCCACTGAAGCTTTCTTT.